Listed below are T cell receptor beta chains from one sample, sequenced in a study of cytomegalovirus exposure and HLA in healthy donors. The protocol was immunoSEQ multiplex PCR, while the TCRdb copy is restricted to in-frame clones and leaves out a portion. The repertoire includes roughly 100,000 clones, around 72% of them detected once, and 9.5% to 12% sits in the top ten. Sequenced sample: PBMCs. All receptors come from a man younger than 35 in good health and CMV-seropositive. CDR3s include the opening cysteine and the closing phenylalanine or tryptophan.

TRBJ2-7	TRBV4-2	CASSDSGGLEQYF
TRBJ2-2	TRBV27	CASSFLGQGIAGELFF
TRBJ1-5	TRBV28	CASTLGQRNQPQHF
TRBJ1-5	TRBV5-8	CASSSYGDRNQPQHF
TRBJ1-2	TRBV28	CASSLIQGMDGYTF
TRBJ1-5	TRBV2	CASSDLGQDYNQPQHF
TRBJ2-7	TRBV6-5	CASSPMGTGYEQYF
TRBJ2-7	TRBV7-8	CASSFRARGQGSYEQYF
TRBJ2-2	TRBV19	CASSNRVHTGELFF
TRBJ2-2	TRBV27	CASSLTQGDNTGELFF
TRBJ2-3	TRBV5-1	CASSLAASGGTDTQYF
TRBJ2-2	TRBV19	CASRRTGENTGELFF
TRBJ2-5	TRBV7-8	CASSLAGTSGETQYF
TRBJ2-2	TRBV19	CASSIAPDSSGELFF
TRBJ1-1	TRBV5-6	CASFESGFWNTEAFF
TRBJ2-1	TRBV6-6	CATRTSGGEEQFF
TRBJ1-6	TRBV11-3	CASSPPGWGSFHSPLHF
TRBJ1-2	TRBV28	CASSRLRGAGGYTF
TRBJ2-5	TRBV19	CASSTSGVQETQYF
TRBJ2-2	TRBV5-1	CASSDPRGDTGELFF
TRBJ1-1	TRBV29-1	CSVAEGNTEAFF
TRBJ2-5	TRBV9	CASSVGGVQETQYF
TRBJ1-6	TRBV28	CASSLFGLLRDRHNSPLHF
TRBJ1-4	TRBV6-5	CASSPQETRNEKLFF
TRBJ1-1	TRBV28	CASSDPGGTEAFF
TRBJ2-1	TRBV4-2	CASSPEGGGPVPDNEQFF
TRBJ2-7	TRBV19	CASSTLGQGKGEQYF
TRBJ2-7	TRBV28	CASSFVAGGGEQYF
TRBJ1-2	TRBV29-1	CSVEGSLGQGYGYTF
TRBJ2-7	TRBV9	CASSVGLVGPGGGSYEQYF
TRBJ2-2	TRBV18	CASSPKSQGGTTGELFF
TRBJ2-3	TRBV9	CASSDRTAGAQYF
TRBJ2-7	TRBV7-8	CASSPGTSQYEQYF
TRBJ1-1	TRBV29-1	CSVDRGAGLAFF
TRBJ1-2	TRBV19	CASSINSAPGGYTF
TRBJ2-7	TRBV6-1	CASSEAAVYEQYF
TRBJ2-2	TRBV29-1	CSVADRLGELFF
TRBJ1-5	TRBV28	CASSPYGGDNQPQHF
TRBJ1-1	TRBV5-4	CASSLGQGGDLEAFF
TRBJ2-1	TRBV2	CASSPIAGGYNEQFF
TRBJ1-4	TRBV2	CASLPGQGAILSATNEKLFF
TRBJ1-1	TRBV5-1	CASSLGDRGKAFF